Listed below are T cell receptor beta chains from one sample, sequenced in a study of blood T cell repertoires in COVID-19. The protocol was immunoSEQ multiplex PCR, while the TCRdb copy is restricted to in-frame clones and leaves out a portion. The sample includes approximately 170,000 clones, 70% to 90% of them seen just once. Sequencing was performed on peripheral blood. The receptors derive from an elderly woman with COVID-19, enrolled during active disease. Both conserved end residues are part of each CDR3. Fields, in order: clone size, V gene, D gene, CDR3 protein. D genes are given only for firm matches. Clone size, where shown, is once, few, many, or a class for clones that have expanded.

clone_size: -; v_call: TRBV6-5; d_call: -; cdr3_aa: CASTPGGGNYGYTF
clone_size: -; v_call: TRBV2; d_call: -; cdr3_aa: CASSPGLLPDTQYF
clone_size: -; v_call: TRBV5-1; d_call: TRBD1; cdr3_aa: CASSMGQGPGTEAFF
clone_size: once; v_call: TRBV12-3/TRBV12-4; d_call: TRBD1; cdr3_aa: CASKSGGGYTF
clone_size: -; v_call: TRBV4-2; d_call: TRBD1; cdr3_aa: CASSRQPGGTEAFF
clone_size: few; v_call: TRBV5-1; d_call: -; cdr3_aa: CASSGTRSSIEQFF
clone_size: once; v_call: TRBV5-6; d_call: TRBD2; cdr3_aa: CASALGLAYNEQFF
clone_size: -; v_call: TRBV5-1; d_call: -; cdr3_aa: CASSLSGSSYNEQFF
clone_size: once; v_call: TRBV28; d_call: -; cdr3_aa: CASRPGGYGYTF
clone_size: -; v_call: TRBV19; d_call: -; cdr3_aa: CASSMGAGVGGNQPQHF
clone_size: -; v_call: TRBV7-9; d_call: -; cdr3_aa: CASSFPSRGPSVGYTF
clone_size: -; v_call: TRBV4-1; d_call: TRBD1; cdr3_aa: CASSHQPDRVVFEQYF
clone_size: -; v_call: TRBV7-9; d_call: -; cdr3_aa: CASSLGMGRSNQPQHF
clone_size: -; v_call: TRBV9; d_call: -; cdr3_aa: CASSVGGGTATGELFF
clone_size: few; v_call: TRBV2; d_call: -; cdr3_aa: CATSSGDEQYF
clone_size: -; v_call: TRBV6-1; d_call: TRBD1; cdr3_aa: CASSERTDRARAGYTF
clone_size: -; v_call: TRBV11-3; d_call: TRBD1; cdr3_aa: CASTNRQGSGGELFF
clone_size: -; v_call: TRBV7-9; d_call: TRBD1; cdr3_aa: CASSLRQGDTEAFF
clone_size: -; v_call: TRBV11-2; d_call: -; cdr3_aa: CASSLEYGVGALHF
clone_size: -; v_call: TRBV7-2; d_call: TRBD1; cdr3_aa: CASSLGTGSSGNTIYF
clone_size: -; v_call: TRBV7-9; d_call: TRBD1; cdr3_aa: CASSFGQGFVEKLFF
clone_size: few; v_call: TRBV2; d_call: TRBD2; cdr3_aa: CASTRTSGREETQYF
clone_size: once; v_call: TRBV14; d_call: -; cdr3_aa: CASSQGQGGYEQYF
clone_size: few; v_call: TRBV7-9; d_call: -; cdr3_aa: CASSLSNGVNEKLFF